The 18 T cell receptor beta chains presented below share a single source sample, sequenced in a study of blood T cell repertoires in COVID-19. Profiling relied on immunoSEQ multiplex PCR, and the TCRdb table lists in-frame clones only, not all of them. The data hold around 320,000 clones, with approximately 85% observed a single time. Sequencing used peripheral blood. These receptor sequences come from a human donor in a cohort sampled during active COVID-19.

The chain is built from TRBV6-2 or TRBV6-3 and TRBJ1-5, with 9 bases matching TRBD1. CDR1 and CDR2 from the germline V gene are MNHEY and SVGEGT. Germline trimming cut 0 bases from V and 3 bases from J; bases unmatched to any gene: 3. The CDR3 is made up of 16 amino acids. CDR3 region: CASSYSRQGDNQPQHF. The DNA for the CDR3 is TGTGCCAGCAGTTACTCGAGACAGGGGGACAATCAGCCCCAGCATTTT.

The CDR3 DNA sequence: TGCGCCAGCACAGGGTCACCTGGAAACACCATATATTTT. Translating gives CASTGSPGNTIYF. The chain uses TRBV5-1 and TRBJ1-3, with a tentative D call TRBD1 (5 bases). The CDR3 contains 13 residues. Per germline, CDR1 SGHRS and CDR2 YFSETQ. The V and J ends lost 6 bases and 2 bases respectively, with 9 bases between them.

CDR3 protein: CASVGILNTEAFF. CDR3 bases: TGCGCCAGCGTCGGGATTTTGAACACTGAAGCTTTCTTT. The V call is TRBV10-1, the J call TRBJ1-1; D unresolved. The CDR3 contains 13 residues. CDR1 is WNHNN, CDR2 SYGVQD, per germline (reference sequence). V lost 8 bases and J lost 0, with 10 bases in between.

This chain joins TRBV21-1 and TRBJ1-2; TRBD1, the table's D call, was not compared with the DNA. TRBV21-1 has pseudogene status. There are 15 residues in the CDR3. The CDR3 nucleotides are TGTGCCAGCAGCAAACACAGGGGGCGCAGCTATGGCTACACCTTC. The encoded protein is CASSKHRGRSYGYTF.

The chain carries TRBV2 and TRBJ1-4, with D possibly being TRBD1 (5 bases). The V gene's germline CDR1 is SNHLY and CDR2 FYNNEI. V was shortened by 2 bases and J by 7 bases, with 11 bases between the two germline ends. This CDR3 comprises 14 residues. Here the CDR3 DNA reads TGTGCCAGCAGTGAATCCAGGGTACTTGAAAAACTGTTTTTT. It yields the protein CASSESRVLEKLFF. The full variable domain, its missing parts supplied by reference TRBV2 and TRBJ1-4, is EPEVTQTPSHQVTQMGQEVILRCVPISNHLYFYWYRQILGQKVEFLVSFYNNEISEKSEIFDDQFSVERPDGSNFTLKIRSTKLEDSAMYFCASSESRVLEKLFFGSGTQLSVL.

The DNA of the CDR3 is TGCGCCAGCAGCACGACTAGCGGGGGGGCCAATGAGCAGTTCTTC. Translation gives CASSTTSGGANEQFF. The J gene is TRBJ2-1, the V gene TRBV5-1; TRBD2 agrees at 14 bases. With 4 bases clipped from V and 6 bases from J, the junction kept 3 bases outside the gene matches. There are 15 residues in the CDR3. Germline V gene data show CDR1 as SGHRS and CDR2 as YFSETQ.

The V call is TRBV5-1, the J call TRBJ1-1, with a possible D match to TRBD1 (6 bases). The CDR3 length is 15 residues. V was shortened by 0 bases and J by 4 bases, with 13 bases between the two germline ends. In germline, CDR1 is SGHRS, CDR2 YFSETQ. The CDR3 loop reads CASSLEFTGSTEAFF. In DNA form, the CDR3 reads TGCGCCAGCAGCTTGGAGTTCACAGGGTCCACTGAAGCTTTCTTT.

This clone turned up a few times. The chain carries TRBV19 and TRBJ1-4; perhaps TRBD1 as D (6 bases). The CDR3 has 16 residues. Trimming took 0 bases from V and 8 from J, leaving 16 bases between them. Germline loops: CDR1 LNHDA, CDR2 SQIVND (reference sequence). The CDR3 reads CASSIEGRGRGEKLFF. CDR3 coding DNA: TGTGCCAGTAGTATAGAGGGGAGGGGGAGAGGCGAAAAACTGTTTTTT. The variable domain in full, completed from reference TRBV19 and TRBJ1-4, reads DGGITQSPKYLFRKEGQNVTLSCEQNLNHDAMYWYRQDPGQGLRLIYYSQIVNDFQKGDIAEGYSVSREKKESFPLTVTSAQKNPTAFYLCASSIEGRGRGEKLFFGSGTQLSVL.

The rearrangement joins TRBV28 to TRBJ1-2; D ambiguous. Germline assignment: CDR1 MDHEN and CDR2 SYDVKM. Trimming took off 5 bases at V and 4 bases at J, with 8 bases between the two ends. CDR3 length: 12 residues. Here the CDR3 reads CASSTPGYGYTF. For the CDR3, the DNA is TGTGCCAGCAGTACCCCGGGCTATGGCTACACCTTC.

This clone was detected only once. V usage is TRBV21-1 and J usage is TRBJ1-3. TRBV21-1 is noted as a pseudogene. CDR3 length equals 17 residues. The CDR3 nucleotides are TGTGCCAGCAGCAAAATGGAGAGAGGAGTCTCTGGAAACACCATATATTTT. Protein: CASSKMERGVSGNTIYF.

V is TRBV3-1 (or the pseudogene TRBV3-2) and J is TRBJ1-1; 7 bases match TRBD1. Trimming removed 0 bases from V and 0 bases from J; junction bases left unmatched: 7. The CDR3 spans 17 residues. Looked up from germline, CDR1 is LGHDT and CDR2 is YNNKEL (reference sequence). CDR3 protein: CASSQERTGYMNTEAFF. The CDR3 DNA follows: TGTGCCAGCAGCCAAGAGCGGACAGGATATATGAACACTGAAGCTTTCTTT.

The chain couples TRBV2 to TRBJ2-3; D is perhaps TRBD2 (5 bases). The CDR3 has 15 residues. The V and J ends lost 6 bases and 1 base respectively, with 14 bases between them. Germline CDR1 reads SNHLY; CDR2 reads FYNNEI. CDR3 in DNA: TGTGCCAGCAGCGAGGGTTGGGGAGGCACAGATACGCAGTATTTT. Translated, it gives CASSEGWGGTDTQYF.

V and J are TRBV5-1 and TRBJ1-2, with D possibly matching TRBD1 (6 bases). The V end was cut by 2 bases, the J end by 8 bases, with 16 bases between. Per germline, CDR1 SGHRS and CDR2 YFSETQ. This CDR3 spans 14 amino acids. CDR3 DNA sequence: TGCGCCAGCAGCTTAATATTACAGGGCTACGGCTACACCTTC. This gives the protein CASSLILQGYGYTF.

The chain carries TRBV5-8 and TRBJ1-6; TRBD1 might be the D (5 bases). The V gene's germline CDR1 is SGHTS and CDR2 YDEGEE. Trimming stripped 1 base from V and 10 bases from J, with 12 bases between. CDR3 length: 14 residues. CDR3: CASSLYQGGSPLHF. CDR3 DNA sequence: TGTGCCAGCAGCTTGTACCAGGGTGGCTCACCCCTCCACTTT. Supplemented by reference TRBV5-8 and TRBJ1-6, the full variable domain reads EAGVTQSPTHLIKTRGQQATLRCSPISGHTSVYWYQQALGLGLQFLLWYDEGEERNRGNFPPRFSGRQFPNYSSELNVNALELEDSALYLCASSLYQGGSPLHFGNGTRLTVT.

The rearrangement links TRBV6-1 to TRBJ2-7; D not certain. This CDR3 is built from 14 residues. V lost 1 base to trimming and J lost 5 bases, with 12 bases between them. Looked up from germline, CDR1 is MNHNS and CDR2 is SASEGT. The CDR3, as DNA: TGTGCCAGCAGTGAAGACAATAGCAGCCACGAGCAGTACTTC. It specifies CASSEDNSSHEQYF.

This clone occurred a few times. V and J are TRBV7-9 and TRBJ1-2, with 8 nucleotides matching TRBD1. CDR3 length equals 12 residues. The germline V gene has CDR1 SEHNR and CDR2 FQNEAQ (reference sequence). V was pared by 8 bases and J by 4 bases, with 3 bases of the junction left unmatched. The CDR3 region has the DNA TGTGCCAGCGGACAGGGATCCTATGGCTACACCTTC. It is translated as CASGQGSYGYTF.

The chain uses TRBV19 and TRBJ2-5; D is possibly TRBD2 (6 bases). Trimming pared 6 bases from V and 2 bases from J, leaving 13 bases between. CDR3 length equals 14 residues. Germline lookup yields CDR1 LNHDA and CDR2 SQIVND (reference sequence). The CDR3 DNA sequence: TGTGCCAGTAGCAGGACTAACTTACAAGAGACCCAGTACTTC. It encodes CASSRTNLQETQYF.

The rearrangement joins TRBV15 to TRBJ2-2, with 7 bases that match TRBD1. The CDR3 is made up of 17 amino acids. V shed 4 bases, J shed 2 bases, and the junction held 10 bases outside the gene matches. Looked up from germline, CDR1 is LNHNV and CDR2 is YYDKDF (reference sequence). The CDR3 reads CATSTPVRGHNTGELFF. The CDR3 DNA sequence: TGTGCCACCAGCACCCCTGTAAGGGGGCATAACACCGGGGAGCTGTTTTTT.